This T cell receptor (beta chain) was sequenced for a study of tissue T cells after allogeneic stem cell transplantation. Notes on the study in general: Anatomically similar tissues had similar TCR repertoires within each patient.

TCRbeta CDR3 was sequenced at survey depth with template counts. Assay used: immunoSEQ multiplex PCR; TCRdb lists only in-frame clones, some missing. The data hold 3,000 or so clones, with 35% to 50% observed a single time. V was pared by 4 bases and J by 4 bases, with 11 bases between. The germline V gene encodes CDR1 SGHLS and CDR2 HYDKME. The CDR3 length is 13 residues. Time point meaning: mouse harvest day 14 after allogeneic transplant. Each mouse received 10^7 T-cell-depleted marrow cells plus 10^6 splenic CD5+ T cells by tail vein. This mouse GVHD model was MHC-mismatched B6 to BALB/c, profiled day 7 or 14. This clone ranks as medium-sized (0.01 to 0.1%). No antigen is known for it. Gene names denote mouse genes. The read stops 1 residue short of the end of the CDR3; the missing end is completed from the germline J gene.

The specimen was lymph node tissue. This chain uses TRBV12-2 with TRBJ2-5, with a weak D call TRBD1 (6 bases). The clonotype comes from a female BALB/c mouse given C57BL/6 T cells with graft-versus-host disease after an allogeneic hematopoietic cell transplant. CDR3 sequence reads: CASSPPGEDTQYF. CDR3 DNA (partial): TGTGCCAGCTCCCCTCCAGGGGAAGACACCCAGTAC.